This TCR beta chain originates from a study of CXCR3-negative and CXCR3-positive naive CD8 T cells. Study findings and constraints: CXCR3-positive naive cells had TRB CDR3s that were more hydrophobic than CXCR3-negative naive cells had.

Each TRB cDNA library was prepared by 5' RACE (with UMI labels). TCRdb re-called the 5' RACE reads; one entry per CDR3 protein, DNA not given. This sample contains approximately 96,000 distinct CDR3 sequences. From germline, CDR1 is MDHEN and CDR2 SYDVKM. CDR3 length equals 18 residues. For this clonotype: Its matching antigen is unknown.

The source is a human donor in good health. Some clones in this sample may be carry-over from other donors' samples. The chain carries TRBV28 and TRBJ2-3; the D gene TCRdb calls, TRBD2, cannot be checked with no DNA. The sample consisted of naive CXCR3+ CD8+ T cells from blood. Subset indicated: CD45RO-CCR7+CD27+CD95- naive CD8+ T cells expressing CXCR3 (TNR3+). CDR3 in amino acids: CASSFLPASGGDTDTQYF.